This T cell receptor beta chain was retrieved from a study of T cells in localized non-small cell lung cancer. Study-wide points: Uninvolved adjacent lung had the highest recorded T cell clonality, with tumor below it. A median about 54 of the top 100 tumor clones appeared in adjacent lung.

CDR3 size: 16 residues. Losses at the gene ends were 1 base for V and 10 bases for J; bases not matched to a gene: 10. Germline CDR1 and CDR2: LGHNA and YNFKEQ. This clone was found once. The antigen remains unidentified. Clones were sequenced by immunoSEQ multiplex PCR, and TCRdb holds only the in-frame ones, with some missing. The repertoire holds fewer than 40,000 clones, roughly 90% seen once, with around a sixth in the top ten. The source material was peripheral blood mononuclear cells, sampled before any cancer treatment. This rearrangement joins TRBV4-2 to TRBJ2-1, with TRBD2 matching 10 bases. The TCR sequence derives from a man between 40 and 70 years old with stage III lung adenocarcinoma. This CDR3 reads CASSQGSGGGFLEQFF. The DNA for the CDR3 is TGTGCCAGCAGCCAAGGGAGCGGGGGGGGATTTCTGGAGCAGTTCTTC.